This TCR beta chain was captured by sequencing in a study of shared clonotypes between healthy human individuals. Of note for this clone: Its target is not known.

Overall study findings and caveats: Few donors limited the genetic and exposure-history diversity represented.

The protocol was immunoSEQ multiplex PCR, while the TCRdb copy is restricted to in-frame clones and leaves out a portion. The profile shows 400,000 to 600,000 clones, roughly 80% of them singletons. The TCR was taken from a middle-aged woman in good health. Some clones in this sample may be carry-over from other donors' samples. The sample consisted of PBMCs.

The CDR3: CASSLAGTGRSEAFF. The CDR3 DNA follows: TGTGCCAGCAGCTTGGCCGGGACTGGACGAAGTGAAGCTTTCTTT. V usage is TRBV5-6 and J usage is TRBJ1-1; a weak D match, TRBD1 (5 bases). The CDR3 sequence is 15 residues long. Germline values: CDR1 SGHDT, CDR2 YYEEEE. V shed 0 bases and J shed 7 bases, with 16 bases lying between them.